This TCR beta chain was documented in a study of OX40 agonist ivuxolimab in advanced cancers. Points from the study as a whole: At doses 0.1 to 3.0 mg/kg, CD4+ and CD8+ clones expanded. Expanded clones were, on average, more numerous in CD8+ T cells than in CD4+. The expanded peripheral T cells' antigen specificity was not determined. Some patients without response likewise showed low normalized clonal expansion.

The protocol was immunoSEQ multiplex PCR, while the TCRdb copy is restricted to in-frame clones and leaves out a portion. The table has 15,000 to 20,000 clones, 65% to 90% seen once. Details on this clone: Its antigen is not identified.

The germline V gene has CDR1 LGHNA and CDR2 YNFKEQ. V lost 0 bases and J lost 4, with 8 bases in between. This CDR3 region has 14 residues. The sample consisted of CD4+ or CD8+ T cells sorted from blood, taken in a trial of the OX40 agonist ivuxolimab. This sequence joins TRBV4-2 and TRBJ2-3; unclear D gene. This sequence was found in an adult with an advanced solid tumor such as melanoma, head and neck, liver or kidney cancer. The CDR3 spells CASSQESVADTQYF. DNA of the CDR3: TGTGCCAGCAGCCAAGAATCAGTGGCAGATACGCAGTATTTT.